The count of the clone carrying this TCR beta chain is one. The CDR3 is 14 amino acids. In germline, CDR1 is MNHEY, CDR2 SVGAGI. Trimming took 5 bases from V and 3 from J; bases not matched to a gene: 5. The sample belongs to a study of blood T cell repertoires in COVID-19. Generated by immunoSEQ multiplex PCR, the TCRdb table keeps only in-frame clones and is missing some. In the table there are about 92,000 clones, 87% of which are singletons. The receptor's source is a woman aged 60-75 years with COVID-19, enrolled during active disease. This chain links TRBV6-5 with TRBJ2-7; 9 nucleotides align to TRBD2. Sequencing input: peripheral blood. The CDR3 coding sequence is TGTGCCAGCAGTAGGACTAGCGCGTACTACGAGCAGTACTTC. Residues: CASSRTSAYYEQYF.